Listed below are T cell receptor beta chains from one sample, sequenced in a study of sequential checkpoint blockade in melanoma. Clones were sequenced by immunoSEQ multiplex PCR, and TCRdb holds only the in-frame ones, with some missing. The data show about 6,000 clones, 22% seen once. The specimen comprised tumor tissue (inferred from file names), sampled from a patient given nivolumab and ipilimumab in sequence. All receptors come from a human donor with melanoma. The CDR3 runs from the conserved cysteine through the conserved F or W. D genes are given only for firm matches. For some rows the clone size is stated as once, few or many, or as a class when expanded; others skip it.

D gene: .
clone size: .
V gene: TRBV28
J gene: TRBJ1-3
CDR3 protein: CASSPPYRENIYF
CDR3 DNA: TGTGCCAGCAGTCCCCCATATCGGGAAAACATATATTTT

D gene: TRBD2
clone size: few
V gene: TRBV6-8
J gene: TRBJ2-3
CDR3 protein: CAIRGLAGDTQYF
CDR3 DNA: TGTGCCATCAGGGGACTAGCGGGCGATACGCAGTATTTT

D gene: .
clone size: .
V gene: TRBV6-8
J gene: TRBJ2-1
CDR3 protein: CASSPPGSSYNEQFF
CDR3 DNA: TGTGCCAGCAGTCCCCCGGGGAGCTCCTACAATGAGCAGTTCTTC

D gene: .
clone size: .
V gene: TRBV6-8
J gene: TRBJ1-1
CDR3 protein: CASSDPGSWGTEAFF
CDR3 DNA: TGTGCCAGCAGTGACCCAGGGTCGTGGGGCACTGAAGCTTTCTTT

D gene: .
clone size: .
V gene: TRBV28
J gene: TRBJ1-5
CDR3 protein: CASTFGGLGQPQHF
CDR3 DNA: TGTGCCAGCACCTTCGGGGGGTTGGGTCAGCCCCAGCATTTT

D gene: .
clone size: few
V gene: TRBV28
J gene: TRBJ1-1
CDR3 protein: CASSLGPNTEAFF
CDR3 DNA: TGTGCCAGCAGTTTAGGGCCGAACACTGAAGCTTTCTTT

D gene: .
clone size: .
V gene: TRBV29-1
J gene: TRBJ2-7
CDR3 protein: CSVGLDNSYEQYF
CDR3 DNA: TGCAGCGTTGGGTTGGACAACTCCTACGAGCAGTACTTC

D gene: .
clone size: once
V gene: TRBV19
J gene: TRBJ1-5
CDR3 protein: CASSPAELGGGPQHF
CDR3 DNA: TGTGCCAGTAGTCCAGCCGAGTTAGGTGGTGGGCCCCAGCATTTT

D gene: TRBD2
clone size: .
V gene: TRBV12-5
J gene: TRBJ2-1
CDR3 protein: CASGLGSGGPYNEQFF
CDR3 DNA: TGTGCTAGTGGTTTGGGGAGCGGGGGGCCATACAATGAGCAGTTCTTC

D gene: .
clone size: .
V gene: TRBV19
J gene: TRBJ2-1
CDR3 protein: CASSMGLASYNEQFF
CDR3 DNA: TGTGCCAGTAGTATGGGGCTAGCGAGCTACAATGAGCAGTTCTTC

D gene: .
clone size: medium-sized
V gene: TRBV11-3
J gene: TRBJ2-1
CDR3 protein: CASSPPIGYNEQFF
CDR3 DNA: TGTGCCAGCAGCCCCCCCATAGGTTACAATGAGCAGTTCTTC

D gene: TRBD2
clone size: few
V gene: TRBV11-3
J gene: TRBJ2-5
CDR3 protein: CASSLRAGGEETQYF
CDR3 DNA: TGTGCCAGCAGTCTAAGGGCGGGGGGGGAAGAGACCCAGTACTTC

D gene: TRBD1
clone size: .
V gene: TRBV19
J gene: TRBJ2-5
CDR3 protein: CASSMRPTGEETQYF
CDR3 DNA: TGTGCCAGTAGTATGCGCCCGACAGGGGAAGAGACCCAGTACTTC

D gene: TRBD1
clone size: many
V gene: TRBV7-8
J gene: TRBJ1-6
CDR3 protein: CASSQGGGSPLHF
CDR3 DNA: TGTGCCAGCAGCCAGGGGGGTGGGTCACCCCTCCACTTT

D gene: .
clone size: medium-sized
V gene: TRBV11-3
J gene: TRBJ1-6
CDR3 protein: CASSLFDRLNSPLHF
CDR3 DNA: TGTGCCAGCAGCTTGTTCGACAGGCTAAATTCACCCCTCCACTTT

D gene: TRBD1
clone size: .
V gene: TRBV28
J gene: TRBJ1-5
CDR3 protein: CASSTGTGVNQPQHF
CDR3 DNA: TGTGCCAGCAGCACCGGGACAGGAGTCAATCAGCCCCAGCATTTT

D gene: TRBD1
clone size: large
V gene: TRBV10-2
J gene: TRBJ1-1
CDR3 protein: CASRHQGALSPTEAFF
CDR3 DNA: TGCGCCAGCAGACACCAGGGGGCGCTTAGTCCCACTGAAGCTTTCTTT